This passage covers 2 T cell receptor beta chains from one sample sequenced in a study of cytomegalovirus exposure and HLA in healthy donors. A multiplex PCR was run with 60 Vbeta primers and 13 Jbeta primers. Some clones are missing from TCRdb's copy, which holds only in-frame ones; the method was immunoSEQ multiplex PCR. The data contain approximately 210,000 clones, approximately 86% of them seen just once; the ten biggest clones take up under 2%. The sample consisted of PBMCs. The receptor source for this set is a woman between 18 and 29 years old in good health and CMV-seronegative.

Concerning this clone: The junction differs from germline at one of its ends, possibly a read error. The V call is TRBV4-1, the J call TRBJ2-7, with D possibly matching TRBD1 (6 bases). CDR1 is MGHRA and CDR2 is YSYEKL in the germline V gene. The CDR3 has 15 residues. This chain's CDR3 is CASSHGPGDLYEQSF. The CDR3 DNA follows: TGCGCCAGCAGCCACGGTCCAGGGGACCTCTACGAGCAGTCCTTC.

The CDR3 DNA reads as TGTGCCAGCAGTTACGCCCGGTTGAACACTGAAGCTTTCTTT. It is translated as CASSYARLNTEAFF. The chain carries TRBV6-5 and TRBJ1-1; D not certain. The germline V gene encodes CDR1 MNHEY and CDR2 SVGAGI. The CDR3 is made up of 14 amino acids. The V and J ends lost 2 bases and 0 bases respectively, with 7 bases between them.